These T cell receptor beta chains were read from a single sample in a study of regulatory T cells in long-lasting Graves disease. TCRdb processed the multiplex PCR reads anew with MiXCR; each CDR3 protein has one entry. The sample consists of around 500,000 distinct CDR3 sequences, approximately 15% of them appearing once. This sample also appeared in a second study, on T cells in Graves' hyperthyroidism and ophthalmopathy.

The sequences come from peripheral blood mononuclear cells (PBMCs), collected at new diagnosis, from a patient treated with antithyroid drugs. The receptors here all came from a man aged 25 to 40 with Graves disease. CDR3s include the opening cysteine and the closing phenylalanine or tryptophan. The D gene is left open where the match is weak. Not every row has a clone size; where given, it reads once, few, many or a size class.

>TRBJ2-7|TRBV20-1|many|TRBD2
CSAAASGRAYEQYF
TGCAGTGCTGCTGCTAGCGGGAGGGCCTACGAGCAGTACTTC
>TRBJ2-7|TRBV6-4|NA|TRBD2
CASGGRSSYEQYF
TGTGCCAGCGGCGGGAGGTCGTCCTACGAGCAGTACTTC
>TRBJ1-2|TRBV20-1|many|TRBD1
CSVRQGATGYTF
TGCAGTGTTCGGCAGGGGGCTACTGGCTACACCTTC
>TRBJ2-2|TRBV11-2|many|TRBD1
CASSRPGQSTGELFF
TGTGCCAGCAGCCGTCCGGGACAGAGCACCGGGGAGCTGTTTTTT
>TRBJ1-2|TRBV4-1|NA|NA
CASSHPTETAANYGYTF
TGCGCCAGCAGCCACCCGACTGAGACAGCAGCTAACTATGGCTACACCTTC
>TRBJ1-6|TRBV29-1|many|NA
CSAGEGENSPLHF
TGCAGCGCTGGGGAGGGGGAAAATTCACCCCTCCACTTT
>TRBJ1-1|TRBV12-3/TRBV12-4|many|NA
CASSLAPGLKNTEAFF
TGTGCCAGCAGTTTAGCGCCGGGACTCAAGAACACTGAAGCTTTCTTT
>TRBJ2-1|TRBV12-3/TRBV12-4|many|TRBD2
CASSPPWTSGRYDEQFF
TGTGCCAGCAGCCCACCTTGGACTAGCGGGAGGTACGATGAGCAGTTCTTC
>TRBJ2-5|TRBV30|many|NA
CAWSVWGQETQYF
TGTGCCTGGAGTGTGTGGGGGCAAGAGACCCAGTACTTC
>TRBJ2-7|TRBV2|many|TRBD2
CASSVWTSGSYEQYF
TGTGCCAGCAGTGTTTGGACTAGCGGGAGCTACGAGCAGTACTTC
>TRBJ2-3|TRBV15|many|NA
CATSRIHGAGSTDTQYF
TGTGCCACCAGCAGAATTCACGGGGCAGGGAGCACAGATACGCAGTATTTT
>TRBJ1-2|TRBV6-2/TRBV6-3|many|NA
CASSYDRIGTLFF
TGTGCCAGCAGCTATGATAGAATCGGGACCCTCTTCTTC
>TRBJ1-1|TRBV7-3|many|TRBD1
CASSIQGGYEAFF
TGTGCCAGCAGCATACAGGGGGGTTATGAAGCTTTCTTT
>TRBJ2-7|TRBV29-1|NA|NA
CSALNGPEEQYF
TGCAGCGCCCTGAACGGACCGGAGGAGCAGTACTTC
>TRBJ2-1|TRBV20-1|many|TRBD2
CSARQTSGASNEQFF
TGCAGTGCTAGACAGACTAGCGGGGCCTCCAATGAGCAGTTCTTC
>TRBJ1-5|TRBV5-1|many|NA
CASSYTGNSEPQHF
TGCGCCAGCAGCTATACAGGGAATAGTGAGCCCCAGCATTTT
>TRBJ2-2|TRBV7-7|NA|NA
CASRLGSGRRGENTGELFF
TGTGCCAGCAGATTGGGCAGCGGGCGCCGCGGGGAGAACACCGGGGAGCTGTTTTTT
>TRBJ1-4|TRBV27|NA|TRBD1
CASSLSDRGREKLFF
TGTGCCAGCAGTTTATCCGACAGGGGGAGGGAAAAACTGTTTTTT
>TRBJ2-1|TRBV5-1|many|TRBD1
CASSSSHRGNYNEQFF
TGCGCCAGCAGCTCCTCACACAGGGGTAACTACAATGAGCAGTTCTTC
>TRBJ2-3|TRBV2|NA|TRBD2
CASSAGLAAPLGTDTQYF
TGTGCCAGCAGTGCGGGACTAGCGGCCCCTTTGGGCACAGATACGCAGTATTTT
>TRBJ2-7|TRBV9|NA|TRBD1
CASSVGQGTIYEQYF
TGTGCCAGCAGCGTGGGACAGGGAACAATCTACGAGCAGTACTTC
>TRBJ1-2|TRBV6-1|NA|NA
CASSPSPYGYTF
TGTGCCAGCAGTCCGTCACCTTATGGCTACACCTTC
>TRBJ2-1|TRBV11-2|many|NA
CASSSTGSIGNEQFF
TGTGCCAGCAGTTCCACCGGGTCCATTGGAAATGAGCAGTTCTTC
>TRBJ2-1|TRBV6-1|few|TRBD1
CTSSAWDRGGNEQFF
TGTACCAGCAGTGCTTGGGACAGGGGTGGCAATGAGCAGTTCTTC
>TRBJ2-7|TRBV10-3|many|NA
CAISESPSRAEFTYEQYF
TGTGCCATCAGTGAGTCCCCCTCGAGGGCGGAATTTACCTACGAGCAGTACTTC
>TRBJ2-7|TRBV7-9|many|NA
CASSLVPGYEQYF
TGTGCCAGCAGCTTAGTTCCAGGCTACGAGCAGTACTTC
>TRBJ1-6|TRBV5-1|NA|NA
CASSLAPGVALHF
TGCGCCAGCAGCTTGGCCCCGGGGGTGGCCCTCCACTTT
>TRBJ2-1|TRBV20-1|many|TRBD2
CSALREGRDEQFF
TGCAGTGCCTTACGGGAGGGCCGGGATGAGCAGTTCTTC
>TRBJ1-1|TRBV30|NA|NA
CAWSRETENTEAFF
TGTGCCTGGAGCCGGGAGACAGAAAACACTGAAGCTTTCTTT
>TRBJ2-5|TRBV12-3/TRBV12-4|many|TRBD1
CASSTYRGRGETQYF
TGTGCCAGCAGCACATACAGGGGTCGGGGAGAGACCCAGTACTTC
>TRBJ2-5|TRBV20-1|few|TRBD2
CSARDPGGPGETQYF
TGCAGTGCTAGAGATCCGGGAGGGCCGGGGGAGACCCAGTACTTC
>TRBJ2-7|TRBV2|few|NA
CASSRLVGATYEQYF
TGTGCCAGCAGTAGATTAGTTGGGGCGACCTACGAGCAGTACTTC
>TRBJ2-7|TRBV9|few|TRBD2
CASSVGPSGLSYEQYF
TGTGCCAGCAGCGTAGGTCCTAGCGGTCTATCCTACGAGCAGTACTTC
>TRBJ1-1|TRBV7-9|NA|NA
CASSPMRTTEAFF
TGTGCCAGCAGCCCTATGAGGACTACCGAAGCTTTCTTT
>TRBJ2-1|TRBV28|many|TRBD2
CASSPPRVAGTLSYNEQFF
TGTGCCAGCAGTCCTCCTAGAGTAGCGGGGACCCTCTCCTACAATGAGCAGTTCTTC
>TRBJ2-7|TRBV5-1|many|TRBD1
CASSFEGASYEQYF
TGCGCCAGCAGCTTCGAGGGGGCGAGCTACGAGCAGTACTTC
>TRBJ2-6|TRBV7-3|few|NA
CASSPYRDIWESGANVLTF
TGTGCCAGCAGCCCCTACCGGGACATTTGGGAATCTGGGGCCAACGTCCTGACTTTC
>TRBJ2-7|TRBV5-1|NA|TRBD2
CASSLGGSGVLEQYF
TGCGCCAGCAGCTTGGGGGGTAGCGGGGTTTTAGAGCAGTACTTC
>TRBJ2-2|TRBV27|few|NA
CASSFGVYSGELFF
TGTGCCAGCAGTTTCGGGGTCTATTCCGGGGAGCTGTTTTTT
>TRBJ2-7|TRBV18|many|NA
CASSPPRSALLSEQYF
TGTGCCAGCTCACCGCCGCGTTCGGCGCTCCTTTCCGAGCAGTACTTC
>TRBJ2-1|TRBV7-2|many|TRBD1
CASSYPSGTGEQFF
TGTGCCAGCAGTTATCCTTCCGGGACAGGGGAGCAGTTCTTC
>TRBJ1-1|TRBV29-1|NA|NA
CSVRLEFSEAFF
TGCAGCGTGCGATTAGAATTTTCTGAAGCTTTCTTT
>TRBJ2-7|TRBV15|many|TRBD1
CATSRGQGPTYEQYF
TGTGCCACCAGCAGGGGACAGGGGCCTACCTACGAGCAGTACTTC
>TRBJ1-1|TRBV6-1|NA|NA
CASTLTLDSNTEAFF
TGTGCCAGCACCCTTACGTTGGACAGTAACACTGAAGCTTTCTTT
>TRBJ1-2|TRBV28|NA|TRBD1
CASSLPRRQGCTF
TGTGCCAGCAGTTTACCCCGCCGACAGGGTTGCACCTTC
>TRBJ2-6|TRBV24-1|many|NA
CATSDPTGTGANVLTF
TGTGCCACCAGTGATCCTACAGGGACCGGGGCCAACGTCCTGACTTTC
>TRBJ1-2|TRBV9|many|TRBD1
CASWSGGYGYTF
TGTGCCAGCTGGTCAGGGGGCTATGGCTACACCTTC
>TRBJ2-1|TRBV2|many|TRBD2
CASTVRGLASNNEQFF
TGTGCCAGCACCGTCAGGGGACTAGCGAGCAACAATGAGCAGTTCTTC
>TRBJ1-1|TRBV30|many|TRBD1
CAWMTGTGSYAEAFF
TGTGCCTGGATGACCGGGACAGGGTCTTACGCTGAAGCTTTCTTT
>TRBJ2-3|TRBV5-1|few|NA
CASRLANADTQYF
TGCGCCAGCAGGTTGGCAAATGCAGATACGCAGTATTTT
>TRBJ2-1|TRBV6-4|NA|TRBD2
CASSDPTGTSGRAGIRNEQFF
TGTGCCAGCAGTGACCCGACAGGGACTAGCGGGAGGGCCGGCATTAGGAATGAGCAGTTCTTC
>TRBJ2-2|TRBV20-1|once|NA
CSARDLAGTGELFF
TGCAGTGCTAGAGATTTGGCGGGAACCGGGGAGCTGTTTTTT
>TRBJ1-1|TRBV6-4|many|TRBD1
CAKQGVNTEAFF
TGTGCCAAACAGGGGGTGAACACTGAAGCTTTCTTT
>TRBJ2-1|TRBV12-3/TRBV12-4|many|TRBD2
CASSPTSGYNEQFF
TGTGCCAGCAGTCCGACTAGCGGGTACAATGAGCAGTTCTTC